The clone carrying this T cell receptor beta chain was seen a handful of times. Its antigen is still unknown. The sample originates from a study of beta chain features in type 1 diabetes. Overall study results and limits: Moderate yet significant TCRB CDR3 shortening was seen in Type 1 diabetes patients in all four CD4+ subsets. Whether TCRB rearrangement is influenced by HLA type went unresolved here. Insertion counts at VDJ junctions were lower in type 1 diabetes patients, who also showed more deletions there.

Sequenced material consisted of expressed TCRB transcripts (all of the isolated RNA was reverse transcribed). The data were produced by immunoSEQ multiplex PCR, yet TCRdb's version contains in-frame clones alone and is incomplete. Found here are more than 350,000 clones, over 10% of them singletons; the top ten hold 0.046%. This CDR3 comprises 13 residues. The germline V gene has CDR1 SEHNR and CDR2 FQNEAQ (reference sequence). V lost 7 bases to trimming and J lost 8 bases, with 15 bases between them. The TCR was taken from a woman aged 18-30 years in good health. Specimen: naive CD4+ T cells from blood. The chain couples TRBV7-9 to TRBJ2-1; D is unclear. The CDR3 here is CASTNRVIDEQFF. The CDR3 DNA is TGTGCCAGCACGAATCGGGTCATCGATGAGCAGTTCTTC.